This T cell receptor (beta chain) was observed in a study of cytomegalovirus exposure and HLA in healthy donors. About this clone itself: Its target is not known.

The germline CDR1 and CDR2 sequences are MNHEY and SMNVEV (reference sequence). This CDR3 spans 15 amino acids. V shed 6 bases and J 2 bases; nucleotides not matched to a gene: 5. TCRdb's table, derived via immunoSEQ multiplex PCR, lists solely in-frame clones and lacks some. This sample has about 280,000 clones, with 85% to 90% found just once. Study-wide results and caveats: Cytomegalovirus association was assigned to more than 150 TCR beta chains.

Material: PBMCs. This clonotype was obtained from a woman aged 18-29 years in good health and CMV-seronegative. The V gene is TRBV27, the J gene TRBJ2-7; 12 bases agree with TRBD2. In nucleotides, the CDR3 is TGTGCCAGCAGCTCACGGACTAGCGGGACCTACGAGCAGTACTTC. Its protein product is CASSSRTSGTYEQYF.